These T cell receptor beta chains were read from a single sample in a study of T-cell memory formation after mild COVID-19. Each CDR3 protein is one row after TCRdb ran MiXCR on the 5' RACE reads. In the table there are about half a million distinct CDR3 sequences, about 20% of which are singletons. What was sequenced was PBMCs or a T cell subset sorted from them (not recorded which). These TCRs come from an adult woman who had mild COVID-19 (a few samples of this study predate the infection). Cell type and time point are not known. Both conserved end residues are part of each CDR3. The D gene is left open where the match is weak. Clone sizes are given selectively: once, few, many, or a class where the clone is expanded.

D | J | size | V | length | CDR3 | DNA
TRBD1 | TRBJ2-1 | few | TRBV5-1 | 16 | CASSPYRGKVLNEQFF | TGCGCCAGCAGCCCGTACAGGGGTAAGGTATTGAATGAGCAGTTCTTC
- | TRBJ1-2 | few | TRBV19 | 15 | CASRLRGVGSSGYTF | TGTGCCAGCAGACTCAGGGGAGTCGGTTCGAGTGGCTACACCTTC
- | TRBJ2-2 | - | TRBV4-1 | 15 | CASSQDGVPQRGLFF | TGCGCCAGCAGCCAAGACGGGGTCCCCCAACGGGGGCTGTTTTTT
- | TRBJ1-1 | - | TRBV7-9 | 14 | CASSLGVSVTEAFF | TGTGCCAGCAGCTTAGGAGTCTCGGTCACTGAAGCTTTCTTT
- | TRBJ2-7 | many | TRBV11-3 | 13 | CASSIELSYEQYF | TGTGCCAGCAGCATTGAACTCTCCTACGAGCAGTACTTC
TRBD2 | TRBJ2-6 | few | TRBV11-2 | 18 | CASSLGLAGRSGANVLTF | TGTGCCAGCAGCTTGGGACTAGCGGGGCGCTCTGGGGCCAACGTCCTGACTTTC
TRBD1 | TRBJ2-3 | - | TRBV18 | 17 | CASSPLPGTAFTDTQYF | TGTGCCAGCTCACCACTCCCCGGGACAGCCTTCACAGATACGCAGTATTTT
- | TRBJ1-4 | - | TRBV7-2 | 14 | CASSLRGGNEKLFF | TGTGCCAGCAGCCTACGGGGGGGGAATGAAAAACTGTTTTTT
- | TRBJ2-1 | many | TRBV2 | 15 | CASRPAGSGAGEQFF | TGTGCCAGCAGGCCGGCGGGGTCGGGGGCCGGTGAGCAGTTCTTC
- | TRBJ2-5 | many | TRBV5-1 | 14 | CASSIRNFEETQYF | TGCGCCAGCAGCATCAGGAATTTTGAGGAGACCCAGTACTTC
TRBD2 | TRBJ2-7 | - | TRBV7-9 | 15 | CASSAIPGTSREQYF | TGTGCCAGCAGCGCTATCCCCGGGACTAGCCGCGAGCAGTACTTC
- | TRBJ2-1 | - | TRBV7-9 | 14 | CASSLRGRHNEQFF | TGTGCCAGCAGCTTAAGGGGTCGGCACAATGAGCAGTTCTTC
- | TRBJ2-1 | few | TRBV15 | 18 | CATSREGRGGSSGGEQFF | TGTGCCACCAGCAGAGAGGGTAGAGGGGGATCGTCGGGCGGTGAGCAGTTCTTC
- | TRBJ2-3 | - | TRBV4-2 | 17 | CASSQVSGGVATDTQYF | TGTGCCAGCAGCCAAGTCTCTGGGGGAGTGGCAACAGATACGCAGTATTTT
- | TRBJ1-4 | - | TRBV5-1 | 14 | CASRELATNEKLFF | TGCGCCAGCAGAGAGCTTGCAACTAATGAAAAACTGTTTTTT
- | TRBJ1-5 | few | TRBV30 | 12 | CAWSESNQPQHF | TGTGCCTGGAGTGAATCCAATCAGCCCCAGCATTTT
TRBD1 | TRBJ2-7 | few | TRBV6-1 | 12 | CASHRGSYEQYF | TGTGCCAGCCACAGGGGTTCCTACGAGCAGTACTTC
TRBD1 | TRBJ2-1 | few | TRBV3-1 | 16 | CASSQLGQGAGNEQFF | TGTGCCAGCAGCCAACTGGGACAGGGGGCAGGGAATGAGCAGTTCTTC
- | TRBJ1-1 | few | TRBV20-1 | 12 | CSASLANTEAFF | TGCAGTGCTAGTCTGGCAAACACTGAAGCTTTCTTT
TRBD1 | TRBJ2-3 | - | TRBV27 | 15 | CASSSTGAETDTQYF | TGTGCCAGCAGTTCGACAGGGGCCGAAACAGATACGCAGTATTTT